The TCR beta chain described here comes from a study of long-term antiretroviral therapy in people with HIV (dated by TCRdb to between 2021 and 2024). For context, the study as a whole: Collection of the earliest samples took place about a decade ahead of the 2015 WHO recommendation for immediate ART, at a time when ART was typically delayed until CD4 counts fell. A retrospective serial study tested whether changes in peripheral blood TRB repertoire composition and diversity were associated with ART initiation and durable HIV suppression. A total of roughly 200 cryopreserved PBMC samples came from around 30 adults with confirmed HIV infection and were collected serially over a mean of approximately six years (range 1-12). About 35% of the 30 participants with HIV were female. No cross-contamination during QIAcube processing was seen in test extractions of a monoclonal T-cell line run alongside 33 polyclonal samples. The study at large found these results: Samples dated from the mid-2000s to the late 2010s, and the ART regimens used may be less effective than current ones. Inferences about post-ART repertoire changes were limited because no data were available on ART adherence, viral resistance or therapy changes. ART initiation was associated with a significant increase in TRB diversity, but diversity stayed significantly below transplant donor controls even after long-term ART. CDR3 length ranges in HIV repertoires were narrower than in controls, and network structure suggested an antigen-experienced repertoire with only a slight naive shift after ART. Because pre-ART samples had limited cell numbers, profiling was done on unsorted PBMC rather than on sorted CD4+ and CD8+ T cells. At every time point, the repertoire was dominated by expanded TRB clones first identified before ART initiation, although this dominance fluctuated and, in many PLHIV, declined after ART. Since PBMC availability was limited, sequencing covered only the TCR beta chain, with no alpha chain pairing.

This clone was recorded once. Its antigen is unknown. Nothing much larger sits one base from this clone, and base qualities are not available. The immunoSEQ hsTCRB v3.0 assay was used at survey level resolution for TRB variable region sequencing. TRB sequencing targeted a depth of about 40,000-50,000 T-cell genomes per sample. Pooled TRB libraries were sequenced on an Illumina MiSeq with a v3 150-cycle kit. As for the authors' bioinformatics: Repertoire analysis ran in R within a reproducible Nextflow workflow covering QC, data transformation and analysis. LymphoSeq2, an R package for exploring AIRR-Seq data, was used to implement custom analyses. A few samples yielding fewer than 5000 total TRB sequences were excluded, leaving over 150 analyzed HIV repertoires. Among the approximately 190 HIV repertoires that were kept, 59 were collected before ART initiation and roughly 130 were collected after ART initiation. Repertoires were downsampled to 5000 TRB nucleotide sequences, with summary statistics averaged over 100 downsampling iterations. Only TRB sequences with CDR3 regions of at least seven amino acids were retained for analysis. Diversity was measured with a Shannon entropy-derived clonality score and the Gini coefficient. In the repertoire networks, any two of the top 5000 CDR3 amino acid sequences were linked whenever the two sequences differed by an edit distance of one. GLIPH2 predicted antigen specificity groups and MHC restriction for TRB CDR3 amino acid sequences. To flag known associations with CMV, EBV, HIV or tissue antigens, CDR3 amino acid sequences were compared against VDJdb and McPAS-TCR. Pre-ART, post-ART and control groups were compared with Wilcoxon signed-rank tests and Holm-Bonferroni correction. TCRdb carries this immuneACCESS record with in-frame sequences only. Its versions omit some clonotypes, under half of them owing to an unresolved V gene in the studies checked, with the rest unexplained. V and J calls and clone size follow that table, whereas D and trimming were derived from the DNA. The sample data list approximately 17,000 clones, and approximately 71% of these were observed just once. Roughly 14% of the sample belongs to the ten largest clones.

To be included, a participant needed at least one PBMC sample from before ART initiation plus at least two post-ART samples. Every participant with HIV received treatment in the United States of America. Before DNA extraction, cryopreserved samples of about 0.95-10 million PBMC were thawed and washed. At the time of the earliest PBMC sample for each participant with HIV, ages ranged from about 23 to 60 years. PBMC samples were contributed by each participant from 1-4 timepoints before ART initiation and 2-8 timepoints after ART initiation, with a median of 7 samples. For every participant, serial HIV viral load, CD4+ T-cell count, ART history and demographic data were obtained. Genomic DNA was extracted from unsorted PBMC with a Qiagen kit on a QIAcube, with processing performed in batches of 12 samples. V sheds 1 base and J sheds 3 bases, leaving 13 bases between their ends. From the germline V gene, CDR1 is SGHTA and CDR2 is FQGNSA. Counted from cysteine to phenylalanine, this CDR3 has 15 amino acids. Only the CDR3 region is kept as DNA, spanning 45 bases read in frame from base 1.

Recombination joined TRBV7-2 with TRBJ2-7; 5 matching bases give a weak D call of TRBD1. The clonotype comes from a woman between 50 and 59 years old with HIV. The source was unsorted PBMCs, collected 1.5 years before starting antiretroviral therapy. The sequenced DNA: TGTGCCAGCAGCTTAGTCCAGCAGGGTGGCTACGAGCAGTACTTC. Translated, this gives CASSLVQQGGYEQYF. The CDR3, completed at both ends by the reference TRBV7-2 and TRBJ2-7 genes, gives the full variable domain GAGVSQSPSNKVTEKGKDVELRCDPISGHTALYWYRQSLGQGLEFLIYFQGNSAPDKSGLPSDRFSAERTGGSVSTLTIQRTQQEDSAVYLCASSLVQQGGYEQYFGPGTRLTVT.